The 30 T cell receptor beta chains presented below share a single source sample, sequenced in a study of cytotoxic CD8 clonotypes in ibrutinib-treated CLL. The protocol was immunoSEQ multiplex PCR, while the TCRdb copy is restricted to in-frame clones and leaves out a portion. The sample carries some 130,000 clones, approximately 85% recorded once. This material consisted of PBMCs, taken after 24 months of ibrutinib treatment. The source of these receptors is a human donor with chronic lymphocytic leukemia.

V gene TRBV27 combines with J gene TRBJ1-5; D gene uncertain. The V gene's germline CDR1 is MNHEY and CDR2 SMNVEV (reference sequence). This CDR3 is 14 amino acids long. Between the trimmed V and J ends, which lost 6 bases and 0 bases, there was a span of 9 bases. The CDR3 protein is CASRLTNSNQPQHF. CDR3 DNA: TGTGCCAGCAGACTGACCAATAGCAATCAGCCCCAGCATTTT.

The chain joins TRBV19 to TRBJ1-2; D is possibly TRBD1 (5 bases). This CDR3 comprises 15 residues. V was trimmed by 3 bases and J by 2 bases, leaving 13 bases between them. Germline CDR1 LNHDA, CDR2 SQIVND (reference sequence). DNA for the CDR3: TGTGCCAGTAGTATGGGGCAGGGCGAGAACTATGGCTACACCTTC. Translating it yields CASSMGQGENYGYTF.

This chain joins TRBV2 and TRBJ1-6; a weak D match, TRBD1 (5 bases). This CDR3 comprises 15 residues. Trimming shortened V by 8 bases and J by 4 bases, and 15 bases separated the two germline ends. The germline gives CDR1 SNHLY, CDR2 FYNNEI. CDR3 nucleotides: TGTGCCAGCTTCGGGGGGGACCAATATAATTCACCCCTCCACTTT. It yields the protein CASFGGDQYNSPLHF.

The chain employs TRBV5-1 and TRBJ1-1; D unclear. V lost 2 bases, J lost 1 base, and 18 bases lay in between. The CDR3 runs 17 residues. The germline CDR1 and CDR2 sequences are SGHRS and YFSETQ. Written as DNA, the CDR3 is TGCGCCAGCAGCTTAGAGGTCCAAAGTCGGGCGAACACTGAAGCTTTCTTT. Translation: CASSLEVQSRANTEAFF.

V is TRBV5-4 and J is TRBJ1-1, with TRBD1 matching 10 bases. This CDR3 has 15 amino acids. The germline V gene has CDR1 SGHNT and CDR2 YYREEE (reference sequence). J gave up 4 bases and V 4 bases, and 7 bases lay outside the gene matches. The CDR3 coding sequence is TGTGCCAGCAGCCCAGGGACAGGGGTAGGCACTGAAGCTTTCTTT. This gives the protein CASSPGTGVGTEAFF.

This chain links TRBV28 with TRBJ1-2, with 8 bases fitting TRBD1. Germline assignment: CDR1 MDHEN and CDR2 SYDVKM. V shed 6 bases and J 4 bases; nucleotides not matched to a gene: 13. The CDR3 consists of 16 residues. In DNA form, the CDR3 reads TGTGCCAGCAGATCGTCAAACAGGGGGGAGAGCTATGGCTACACCTTC. It encodes CASRSSNRGESYGYTF.

This clone appeared a few times. The V and J genes are TRBV10-3 and TRBJ1-2; D unclear. CDR3 length: 13 amino acids. Germline CDR1 reads ENHRY; CDR2 reads SYGVKD. V was trimmed by 3 bases and J by 1 base, leaving 6 bases between them. The CDR3 sequence: CAISETDNYGYTF. The DNA for the CDR3 is TGTGCCATCAGTGAAACCGATAACTATGGCTACACCTTC.

V gene TRBV25-1 combines with J gene TRBJ1-1; 8 bases fit TRBD1. The CDR3 totals 12 residues. Trimming cost V 9 bases and J 6 bases; bases outside gene matches: 6. CDR1 MGHDK and CDR2 SYGVNS come from the germline V gene. The CDR3: CARKQGVAEAFF. The CDR3 DNA sequence: TGTGCCAGGAAACAGGGGGTTGCTGAAGCTTTCTTT.

The V call is TRBV5-1, the J call TRBJ1-4, with 9 nucleotides matching TRBD1. This CDR3 region has 14 residues. Per germline, CDR1 SGHRS and CDR2 YFSETQ. The trim removed 4 bases at V and 7 bases at J, leaving 5 bases unmatched. CDR3 residues: CASSENRGREKLFF. The CDR3 coding sequence is TGCGCCAGCAGCGAGAACAGGGGGCGTGAAAAACTGTTTTTT. The whole variable domain, remainder taken from reference TRBV5-1 and TRBJ1-4, is KAGVTQTPRYLIKTRGQQVTLSCSPISGHRSVSWYQQTPGQGLQFLFEYFSETQRNKGNFPGRFSGRQFSNSRSEMNVSTLELGDSALYLCASSENRGREKLFFGSGTQLSVL.

This clone has just a few counts. The chain links TRBV6-9 to TRBJ1-5, with TRBD1 as a possible D gene (5 bases). V was cut by 1 base and J by 5 bases, with 6 bases left in between. The CDR3 has 13 residues. CDR1 MNHGY and CDR2 SVAAGI come from the germline V gene. CDR3 DNA sequence: TGTGCCAGCAGTTATTTGGGGGATCAGCCCCAGCATTTT. Its translation is CASSYLGDQPQHF.

This chain joins TRBV28 and TRBJ1-2; TRBD1 aligns across 7 bases. This CDR3 contains 13 residues. The V gene end was trimmed by 5 bases and the J gene end by 3 bases; junction bases not matched to a gene: 3. Per germline, CDR1 MDHEN and CDR2 SYDVKM. The CDR3 reads CASSPGTDYGYTF. In DNA form, the CDR3 reads TGTGCCAGCAGTCCGGGGACAGACTATGGCTACACCTTC.

The chain employs TRBV5-1 and TRBJ2-5; 14 bases align to TRBD2. The CDR3 spans 15 residues. V lost 4 bases and J lost 4; bases outside the gene matches: 3. Germline CDR1 is SGHRS and CDR2 is YFSETQ. The CDR3 DNA sequence: TGCGCCAGCAGCCGTGGACTAGCGGGAGGAGAGACCCAGTACTTC. This encodes CASSRGLAGGETQYF.

This chain connects TRBV7-2 to TRBJ1-1; no clear D. Per germline, CDR1 SGHTA and CDR2 FQGNSA. With 5 bases removed from V and 0 bases from J, the gap between germline ends came to 16 bases. The CDR3 length is 16 residues. This CDR3 reads CASSPTSSILNTEAFF. For the CDR3, the DNA is TGTGCCAGCAGCCCCACGTCCAGTATTTTGAACACTGAAGCTTTCTTT.

The rearrangement links TRBV2 to TRBJ2-4, with D perhaps TRBD1 or TRBD2 (5 bases each). The CDR3 is made up of 15 amino acids. V lost 6 bases and J lost 0, with 12 bases in between. The germline V gene encodes CDR1 SNHLY and CDR2 FYNNEI. This CDR3 is CASRGDVLAKNIQYF. The CDR3 DNA sequence: TGTGCCAGCAGGGGGGACGTTCTAGCCAAAAACATTCAGTACTTC.

The gene calls are TRBV5-4 and TRBJ2-1; TRBD2 might be the D (7 bases). Germline values: CDR1 SGHNT, CDR2 YYREEE (reference sequence). V was clipped by 3 bases and J by 7 bases, with 20 bases between them. This CDR3 has 16 amino acids. CDR3 nucleotide sequence: TGTGCCAGCAGCTCCGCCTCGGGGGGCGCTTGGAATGAGCAGTTCTTC. As protein: CASSSASGGAWNEQFF.

V usage is TRBV28 and J usage is TRBJ1-5; tentative D call: TRBD1 (5 bases). Germline lookup yields CDR1 MDHEN and CDR2 SYDVKM. Trimming took off 5 bases at V and 5 bases at J, with 13 bases between the two ends. CDR3 length: 14 residues. The CDR3 DNA follows: TGTGCCAGCAGTCCCGTCGGGGACCATCAGCCCCAGCATTTT. Residues: CASSPVGDHQPQHF.

J is TRBJ2-4 and V is TRBV5-7; no definite D call. TRBV5-7 is identified as an open reading frame with a role that is uncertain. This CDR3 region has 15 residues. Trimming took 2 bases from V and 0 from J, leaving 9 bases between them. CDR3 nucleotide sequence: TGTGCCAGCAGCTTTCACAAGACAGCCAAAAACATTCAGTACTTC. Translating gives CASSFHKTAKNIQYF.

The rearrangement joins TRBV6-5 to TRBJ1-2; TRBD1 agrees at 7 bases. CDR1 MNHEY and CDR2 SVGAGI come from the germline V gene. V gave up 6 bases and J gave up 8 bases; unmatched junction bases: 6. This CDR3 has 12 amino acids. The CDR3 here is CASRRDSSGYTF. The CDR3 nucleotides read TGTGCCAGCAGACGGGACAGTTCGGGCTACACCTTC.

The gene calls are TRBV6-5 and TRBJ1-1; no firm D call. Trimming shortened V by 7 bases and J by 1 base, and 10 bases separated the two germline ends. Per the germline V gene, CDR1 is MNHEY and CDR2 is SVGAGI. CDR3 length equals 13 residues. The CDR3 sequence: CASTLGSNTEAFF. The CDR3 nucleotides read TGTGCCAGCACTCTCGGGTCGAACACTGAAGCTTTCTTT.

The chain has TRBV10-2 and TRBJ2-2; 8 positions match TRBD2. J lost 6 bases, V lost 3 bases, and 9 bases had no gene match. Germline CDR1 is WSHSY and CDR2 is SAAADI. The CDR3 consists of 16 residues. The CDR3 DNA reads as TGCGCCAGCAGTGATCCGGGAGGGAGGGCGCCCGGGGAGCTGTTTTTT. Residues: CASSDPGGRAPGELFF.

This clone showed up just a few times. The chain uses TRBV4-3 and TRBJ1-2; D ambiguous. V lost 0 bases, J lost 0 bases, and 17 bases lay in between. CDR1 is LGHNA and CDR2 is YSLEER in the germline V gene. This CDR3 has 18 residues. The CDR3 protein is CASSQDRSLGASNYGYTF. The CDR3 nucleotides read TGCGCCAGCAGCCAAGATCGAAGTTTAGGAGCCTCTAACTATGGCTACACCTTC.

The gene calls are TRBV5-1 and TRBJ2-1, with D tentatively TRBD1 or TRBD2 (5 bases each). Trimming shortened V by 3 bases and J by 6 bases, and 10 bases separated the two germline ends. The germline V gene encodes CDR1 SGHRS and CDR2 YFSETQ. The CDR3 loop spans 13 amino acids. CDR3 bases: TGCGCCAGCAGCTCACGGGACCTCAATGAGCAGTTCTTC. It specifies CASSSRDLNEQFF.

This clone turned up a few times. The chain carries TRBV7-2 and TRBJ2-1; 7 nucleotides match TRBD1. The CDR3 contains 15 residues. The V and J ends lost 5 bases and 6 bases, in that order; junction bases with no gene match: 10. Germline CDR1 is SGHTA and CDR2 is FQGNSA. The CDR3 loop reads CASSTDRTLRNEQFF. DNA of the CDR3: TGTGCCAGCAGCACGGACAGGACTCTTCGCAATGAGCAGTTCTTC.

This chain uses TRBV19 with TRBJ2-5, with 9 bases identical to TRBD2. CDR1 is LNHDA and CDR2 is SQIVND in the germline V gene (reference sequence). CDR3 length equals 15 residues. Trimming at V came to 3 bases and at J to 2 bases, leaving 4 bases not matched to a gene. The CDR3 loop reads CASSMGTSWQETQYF. The CDR3 region has the DNA TGTGCCAGTAGTATGGGGACTAGCTGGCAAGAGACCCAGTACTTC. Complete variable domain (other parts from reference TRBV19 and TRBJ2-5): DGGITQSPKYLFRKEGQNVTLSCEQNLNHDAMYWYRQDPGQGLRLIYYSQIVNDFQKGDIAEGYSVSREKKESFPLTVTSAQKNPTAFYLCASSMGTSWQETQYFGPGTRLLVL.

The chain recombines TRBV10-3 with TRBJ2-7; 11 bases agree with TRBD1. Germline V lookup: CDR1 ENHRY, CDR2 SYGVKD. V dropped 2 bases and J dropped 4; count of bases not matched to a gene: 1. This CDR3 is built from 14 residues. CDR3 coding DNA: TGTGCCATCAGTGAGGGGGACAGGGGGTACGAGCAGTACTTC. Amino acids: CAISEGDRGYEQYF.

The V call is TRBV7-3, the J call TRBJ2-6; D call uncertain. V was trimmed by 8 bases and J by 4 bases, leaving 12 bases between them. Germline CDR1 is SGHTA and CDR2 is FQGTGA. This CDR3 has 14 amino acids. CDR3 amino acids: CASGVLGGANVLTF. CDR3 in DNA: TGTGCCAGCGGGGTTCTGGGAGGGGCCAACGTCCTGACTTTC.

CDR3: CASSYSPGQGDGYTF. Written as DNA, the CDR3 is TGTGCCAGCAGTTACTCTCCAGGCCAGGGTGACGGCTACACCTTC. The chain carries TRBV6-6 and TRBJ1-2, with a weak D call TRBD1 (5 bases). V was shortened by 0 bases and J by 8 bases, with 16 bases between the two germline ends. The CDR3 is 15 amino acids. Germline CDR1 and CDR2: MNHNY and SVGAGI (reference sequence).

This clone was recorded many times. The V call is TRBV2, the J call TRBJ1-3; weak D call: TRBD1 (5 bases). Germline V gene data show CDR1 as SNHLY and CDR2 as FYNNEI. V dropped 4 bases and J dropped 0 bases, with 13 bases sitting between them. The CDR3 runs 16 residues. The CDR3 region has the DNA TGTGCCAGCAGTGGGGGGACGTTAAGCTCTGGAAACACCATATATTTT. This codes for CASSGGTLSSGNTIYF.

The sample holds one count of this clone. The CDR3 sequence: CASSLGSGLGNQPQHF. In DNA, the CDR3 is TGTGCCAGCAGCTTAGGGTCAGGGTTGGGCAATCAGCCCCAGCATTTT. The chain is built from TRBV7-9 and TRBJ1-5, with D maybe TRBD1 (5 bases). CDR3 length: 16 residues. V was trimmed by 1 base and J by 2 bases, leaving 12 bases between them. CDR1 and CDR2 from the germline V gene are SEHNR and FQNEAQ (reference sequence).

The J gene is TRBJ1-2, the V gene TRBV28; 10 bases are shared with TRBD1. The trim removed 4 bases at V and 7 bases at J, leaving 9 bases unmatched. Germline-derived CDR1 and CDR2 are MDHEN and SYDVKM. The CDR3 totals 15 residues. The chain's CDR3 is CASSYQTGGRGGYTF. Here the CDR3 DNA reads TGTGCCAGCAGTTACCAGACAGGGGGCAGGGGTGGCTACACCTTC.